The sequence of this T cell receptor (beta chain) was determined in a study of vaccination and CD4 T cells after COVID-19. Study background: Cellular stimulation was performed using overlapping spike peptides derived from SARS-CoV-2, HCoV-NL63, HCoV-OC43 and HCoV-229E.

Looked up from germline, CDR1 is DFQATT and CDR2 is SNEGSKA (reference sequence). This CDR3 is 15 amino acids long. Trimming cost V 1 base and J 5 bases, with 16 bases left between them. An Oncomine TCR Beta short-read assay was used to sequence the DNA from cultured CD4+ T cells. After culture, CD4+ T cells served as the source for genomic DNA extraction. MiXCR was run by TCRdb on the PCR reads, yielding one entry per CDR3 protein. The repertoire holds roughly 8,000 distinct CDR3 sequences, 51% seen once, with around two fifths in the top ten. The treatment denotes: roughly ten-day PBMC culture with coronavirus spike peptide pools or control peptides (ViraFEST assay). Once peptide pools had expanded antigen-specific T cells, ViraFEST sequenced TCRs. Negative selection enriched CD4+ T cells from cultures at 9 to 10 days. Regarding this clonotype: Its antigen remains unidentified.

This receptor was taken from a human donor who had recovered from COVID-19. The material sequenced was CD4+ T cells from blood, cultured in vitro. The chain combines TRBV20-1 with TRBJ2-3; D is possibly TRBD2 (6 bases). CDR3 residues: CSARGRPTSGDTQYF. For the CDR3, the DNA is TGCAGTGCTAGAGGGAGGCCGACTAGTGGAGATACGCAGTATTTT.